This TCR beta chain appears in the sequencing data of a study of CD8 T cells in Susac syndrome. In its sample, this clonotype was seen once. Its cognate antigen is unknown. From blood CD8+ and CD4+ T cells, the TCR beta chain was sequenced. Trimming removed 3 bases at V and 1 base at J, with 9 bases between. This CDR3 contains 14 residues. Germline CDR1 is MGHRA and CDR2 is YSYEKL. Study conclusions and caveats: It was acknowledged by the study that relatively few individuals were included in its TCR sequencing and HLA analysis.

Reverse transcription of roughly 0.45 to 1 ug RNA was performed with random hexamers. TCRdb processed the immunoSEQ multiplex PCR reads anew with MiXCR; each CDR3 protein has one entry. Seen here are about 130,000 distinct CDR3 sequences, approximately 89% observed once, and the top ten hold around 0.25%. V usage is TRBV4-1 and J usage is TRBJ1-1, with D possibly matching TRBD1 (5 bases). This receptor was obtained from a human donor with multiple sclerosis. The sequenced sample consisted of CD8+ T cells from PBMCs. Here the CDR3 reads CASSHIQENTEAFF. CDR3 nucleotide sequence: TGCGCCAGCAGCCATATACAGGAGAACACTGAAGCTTTCTTT.